Below, 15 T cell receptor beta chains from the same sample are listed, as sequenced in a study of blood T cell repertoires in COVID-19. Produced via immunoSEQ multiplex PCR; TCRdb's table is partial and in-frame only. The data hold 150,000 to 200,000 clones, with approximately 86% observed a single time. The sample taken for sequencing was peripheral blood. Source of these receptors: a young man with acute or convalescent COVID-19.

This CDR3 reads CASSLGGLEKETQYF. The CDR3 DNA follows: TGCGCCAGCAGCTTAGGGGGACTAGAAAAAGAGACCCAGTACTTC. The chain joins TRBV5-1 to TRBJ2-5; 8 bases agree with TRBD2. This CDR3 spans 15 amino acids. The J segment lost 3 bases and the V segment lost 2 bases, leaving 6 bases of the junction unmatched. The V gene's germline CDR1 is SGHRS and CDR2 YFSETQ.

This chain joins TRBV29-1 and TRBJ1-3, with a possible D match to TRBD1 (5 bases). Germline-derived CDR1 and CDR2 are SQVTM and ANQGSEA. The V gene lost 4 bases and the J gene lost 0 bases, with 10 bases spanning the gap. This CDR3 has 14 residues. The CDR3 reads CSVVGGVSGNTIYF. The CDR3 bases are TGCAGCGTTGTTGGGGGGGTCTCTGGAAACACCATATATTTT.

V and J are TRBV5-1 and TRBJ2-5; D is perhaps TRBD2 (6 bases). Germline V gene data show CDR1 as SGHRS and CDR2 as YFSETQ. CDR3 size: 14 residues. V was shortened by 4 bases and J by 4 bases, with 14 bases between the two germline ends. The CDR3 sequence is CASSAGGAGETQYF. The DNA of the CDR3 is TGCGCCAGCAGCGCCGGGGGTGCGGGAGAGACCCAGTACTTC. Full variable domain (remainder filled in from reference TRBV5-1 and TRBJ2-5): KAGVTQTPRYLIKTRGQQVTLSCSPISGHRSVSWYQQTPGQGLQFLFEYFSETQRNKGNFPGRFSGRQFSNSRSEMNVSTLELGDSALYLCASSAGGAGETQYFGPGTRLLVL.

The genes are TRBV21-1 and TRBJ2-1; the DNA was not compared with TRBD2, the D call given in the table. TRBV21-1 is reported as a pseudogene. The CDR3 loop spans 18 amino acids. DNA for the CDR3: TGTGCCAGCAGCAAAAGACCTAGCGGGGTGTTATCCTACAATGAGCAGTTCTTC. Amino acid sequence: CASSKRPSGVLSYNEQFF.

The V call is TRBV18, the J call TRBJ2-2; D is undetermined. The CDR3 sequence is 12 residues long. With 3 bases removed from V and 7 bases from J, the gap between germline ends came to 6 bases. Looked up from germline, CDR1 is KGHSH and CDR2 is LQKENI. CDR3 protein: CASSPRLGELFF. In nucleotides, the CDR3 is TGTGCCAGCTCACCTAGACTCGGGGAGCTGTTTTTT. Full variable domain (missing parts from reference TRBV18 and TRBJ2-2): NAGVMQNPRHLVRRRGQEARLRCSPMKGHSHVYWYRQLPEEGLKFMVYLQKENIIDESGMPKERFSAEFPKEGPSILRIQQVVRGDSAAYFCASSPRLGELFFGEGSRLTVL.

The rearrangement joins TRBV4-1 to TRBJ1-5, with a weak D call TRBD1 (6 bases). Germline V gives CDR1 MGHRA, CDR2 YSYEKL. The length of the CDR3 is 19 residues. V lost 3 bases and J 6 bases, leaving 27 bases between the germline ends. The CDR3 DNA sequence: TGCGCCAGCAGCCAGCAGATGAACAGGGATCGCGCGGGTCGTCAGCCCCAGCATTTT. Translated, it gives CASSQQMNRDRAGRQPQHF.

The V gene is TRBV5-1, the J gene TRBJ1-1; maybe TRBD1 (6 bases). Trimming took off 2 bases at V and 11 bases at J, with 19 bases between the two ends. Germline V gene data show CDR1 as SGHRS and CDR2 as YFSETQ. The CDR3 has 14 residues. In nucleotides, the CDR3 is TGCGCCAGCAGCTTAGGGTCAGTGACAGGTCAGGCTTTCTTT. This encodes CASSLGSVTGQAFF.

The V call is TRBV11-1, the J call TRBJ2-1, with 11 bases that match TRBD1. Germline trimming cut 1 base from V and 5 bases from J; bases unmatched to any gene: 4. Germline assignment: CDR1 SGHAT and CDR2 FQDESV (reference sequence). The CDR3 consists of 16 residues. The CDR3 nucleotides are TGTGCCAGCAGCTTAGGGGACAGGGGGATGGACAATGAGCAGTTCTTC. Protein: CASSLGDRGMDNEQFF.

This chain joins TRBV7-2 and TRBJ1-3; D is unclear. The CDR3 contains 14 residues. CDR1 and CDR2 (germline): SGHTA, FQGNSA. Trimming left V 4 bases short and J 0 bases short, with 7 bases between. CDR3 residues: CASSSLSSGNTIYF. For the CDR3, the DNA is TGTGCCAGCAGCTCTCTTAGCTCTGGAAACACCATATATTTT.

V usage is TRBV30 and J usage is TRBJ2-1; 13 bases are a match to TRBD2. The CDR3 totals 15 residues. The germline V gene has CDR1 GTSNPN and CDR2 SVGIG (reference sequence). Trimming took 2 bases from V and 6 from J; bases not matched to a gene: 4. CDR3 DNA sequence: TGTGCCTGGAGTTCGGGACTAGCGGGGCGCAATGAGCAGTTCTTC. Translating gives CAWSSGLAGRNEQFF.

This sequence joins TRBV30 and TRBJ2-3, with 9 bases matching TRBD2. CDR3 length: 13 residues. Germline lookup yields CDR1 GTSNPN and CDR2 SVGIG (reference sequence). Trimming cost V 4 bases and J 6 bases; bases outside gene matches: 5. CDR3 DNA: TGTGCCTGGACTAGCGGGGTATCTGATACGCAGTATTTT. It encodes CAWTSGVSDTQYF. Variable domain in full (rest from reference TRBV30 and TRBJ2-3): SQTIHQWPATLVQPVGSPLSLECTVEGTSNPNLYWYRQAAGRGLQLLFYSVGIGQISSEVPQNLSASRPQDRQFILSSKKLLLSDSGFYLCAWTSGVSDTQYFGPGTRLTVL.

The V gene is TRBV19, the J gene TRBJ1-5, with 8 nucleotides matching TRBD1. The J segment lost 5 bases and the V segment lost 5 bases, leaving 5 bases of the junction unmatched. The CDR3 is 14 amino acids. Germline lookup yields CDR1 LNHDA and CDR2 SQIVND (reference sequence). This CDR3 reads CASSPGQGHQPQHF. The DNA of the CDR3 is TGTGCCAGTAGTCCCGGACAGGGACATCAGCCCCAGCATTTT.

The chain uses TRBV5-5 and TRBJ1-2, with 9 bases aligning to TRBD1. V was clipped by 4 bases and J by 7 bases; unmatched bases: 8. Germline V gene sequence: CDR1 SGHKS, CDR2 YYEKEE (reference sequence). This CDR3 is 14 amino acids long. For the CDR3, the DNA is TGTGCCAGCAGCCCCCTCGGGACAGGGATTGGCTACACCTTC. As protein: CASSPLGTGIGYTF.

The chain is built from TRBV30 and TRBJ2-1; TRBD1 aligns across 8 bases. The CDR3 sequence is 15 residues long. Trimming took 1 base from V and 8 from J; bases not matched to a gene: 10. CDR1 GTSNPN and CDR2 SVGIG come from the germline V gene (reference sequence). The DNA of the CDR3 is TGTGCCTGGAGTGGGAACAGGGGGTTTTTCGATGAGCAGTTCTTC. It encodes CAWSGNRGFFDEQFF. Supplemented by reference TRBV30 and TRBJ2-1, the full variable domain reads SQTIHQWPATLVQPVGSPLSLECTVEGTSNPNLYWYRQAAGRGLQLLFYSVGIGQISSEVPQNLSASRPQDRQFILSSKKLLLSDSGFYLCAWSGNRGFFDEQFFGPGTRLTVL.

J is TRBJ1-2 and V is TRBV7-8; 9 bases align to TRBD1. The CDR3 covers 14 residues. V was clipped by 4 bases and J by 8 bases; unmatched bases: 8. Germline values: CDR1 SGHVS, CDR2 FQNEAQ. The CDR3: CASSSPQGAGGYTF. The CDR3 DNA follows: TGTGCCAGCAGCTCGCCACAGGGGGCGGGGGGCTACACCTTC. The full variable domain, rest sourced from reference TRBV7-8 and TRBJ1-2, is GAGVSQSPRYKVAKRGQDVALRCDPISGHVSLFWYQQALGQGPEFLTYFQNEAQLDKSGLPSDRFFAERPEGSVSTLKIQRTQQEDSAVYLCASSSPQGAGGYTFGSGTRLTVV.